This T cell receptor beta chain stems from a study of T cell responses to AZD1222 COVID-19 vaccine (dated by TCRdb to 2020 to 2022). Turning to the overall study: AZD1222 recipients with second doses at about 4 weeks or about 12 weeks were pooled, because spike-specific TCR depth and breadth did not differ between schedules. A total of approximately 250 trial participants underwent TCR sequencing, of whom nearly 210 had received two doses of AZD1222 and 26 had received two doses of the MenACWY control vaccine. Trial participants were enrolled by age into subgroups of 18-55, 56-69 and 70-plus years, and around 150, 28 and 57 TCR-sequenced participants, respectively, were included in these subgroups.

The CDR3 regions of human TCRbeta chains were analyzed by immunosequencing. The paper's processing steps were these. TCRs in the repertoires were compared against a reference library of SARS-CoV-2-specific TCRs that had been generated with the MIRA antigen-specificity platform. Breadth meant the fraction of unique TCRs that were SARS-CoV-2-associated, whereas depth meant the fraction of total T cells that were SARS-CoV-2-associated. Using the MIRA data, each spike-specific TCR was mapped to the spike region that the TCR reacts to and placed in a CD4 or CD8 class. Log10-transformed breadth and depth values were compared by one-way ANOVA with Sidak's multiple comparisons tests. TCRdb retrieved this table from immuneACCESS and kept in-frame rearrangements only. Not all clones are present; in checked studies, unresolved V genes account for under half, and no reason is known for the remainder. V, J and clone size reflect that table, while D and trimming were determined from the DNA. This sample has about 180,000 clones in its table, and just over 85% of those were observed once. More than 7% of the sample goes to the ten largest clones.

The germline V gene yields SGHRS for CDR1 and YFSETQ for CDR2. The trim is 4 bases for V and 2 bases for J, with a gap of 12 bases between the germline ends. Including cysteine and phenylalanine, the CDR3 has 14 amino acids. The DNA shown is the 42-base CDR3, in frame from base 1. Overall results and qualifications from the work: Conclusions about previously exposed vaccinees were limited because only six or seven AZD1222 recipients were SARS-CoV-2 seropositive at baseline. Because no day 14 peak-response samples were available, repertoires were characterized only after the peak T cell response. Epitopes outside the regions mutated in the B.1.351 and B.1.1.7 variants were reportedly recognized by nearly half of the unique spike-specific TCRs. Vaccine-associated CD4 TCRs spanned the whole spike protein, with dominant responses in regions 160-218 and 743-854. The 56-69-year group was small, and its depth increase did not reach significance, likely because of low power. Participants were mostly white British and included more females than males, and it was suggested by the authors that clonal diversity may have been underestimated. After two AZD1222 doses, both the breadth and the depth of spike-specific TCRs were significantly higher than at day 0 and than in MenACWY recipients.

On this clone itself: Its antigen has not been determined. There are no base qualities to consult, and no much larger clone falls within one base.

Reading the label with the study, this specimen's time point is: baseline before first vaccination. Samples from vaccinated people were obtained from the UK trials COV001 and COV002, which included a single-blind randomized controlled phase 2/3 trial of AZD1222 (ChAdOx1 nCoV-19) in healthy adults. For TCRbeta chain sequencing, PBMC samples were collected from trial participants at day 0 and at day 28 after the second dose. The chain is made from TRBV5-1 and TRBJ1-2; the D gene remains uncertain. The clonotype was recovered from an adult in good health. The sequences come from peripheral blood, collected on day 0 of AZD1222 vaccination. The sequence in DNA is TGCGCCAGCAGCCCATTGACGGGGAACTATGGCTACACCTTC. Protein translation: CASSPLTGNYGYTF.